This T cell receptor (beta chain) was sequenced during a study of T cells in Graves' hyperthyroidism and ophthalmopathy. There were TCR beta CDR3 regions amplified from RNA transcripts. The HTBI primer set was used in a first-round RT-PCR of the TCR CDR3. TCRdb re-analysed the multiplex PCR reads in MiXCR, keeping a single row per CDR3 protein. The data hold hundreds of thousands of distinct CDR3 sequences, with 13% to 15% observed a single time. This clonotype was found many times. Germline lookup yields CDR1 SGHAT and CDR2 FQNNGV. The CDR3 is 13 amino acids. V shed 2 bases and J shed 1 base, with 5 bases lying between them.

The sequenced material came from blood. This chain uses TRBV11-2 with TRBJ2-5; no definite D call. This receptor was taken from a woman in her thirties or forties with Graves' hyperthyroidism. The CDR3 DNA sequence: TGTGCCAGCAGCTTATCGGCCCAAGAGACCCAGTACTTC. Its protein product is CASSLSAQETQYF.